The rows below give T cell receptor beta chains drawn from one sample of a study of cytomegalovirus exposure and HLA in healthy donors. Generated by immunoSEQ multiplex PCR, the TCRdb table keeps only in-frame clones and is missing some. The sample carries under 300,000 clones, 80% to 90% recorded once. Sequences were obtained from PBMCs. The origin of the receptors is a young woman in good health and CMV-seronegative. The CDR3 runs from the conserved cysteine through the conserved F or W. The D gene is left open where the match is weak. Clone size is not always given. Where it is, it says once, few, many or a class for expanded clones.

D	size	length	V	J	CDR3	DNA
TRBD1	.	15	TRBV27	TRBJ1-2	CASSFTGGLSNGYTF	TGTGCCAGCAGTTTCACAGGGGGCTTATCGAATGGCTACACCTTC
TRBD1	.	14	TRBV30	TRBJ1-3	CGSVTGRSGNTIYF	TGTGGTAGTGTGACAGGGCGCTCTGGAAACACCATATATTTT
.	.	13	TRBV11-3	TRBJ2-4	CASSLARGDIQYF	TGTGCCAGCAGCTTAGCTCGGGGTGACATTCAGTACTTC
.	few	13	TRBV10-1	TRBJ2-5	CASSLTVQETQYF	TGCGCCAGCAGTCTGACAGTCCAAGAGACCCAGTACTTC
.	once	15	TRBV7-9	TRBJ2-5	CASPPAASGQETQYF	TGTGCCAGCCCTCCGGCAGCCAGCGGACAAGAGACCCAGTACTTC
.	.	13	TRBV6-5	TRBJ2-5	CASSYGQRETQYF	TGTGCCAGCAGTTATGGGCAAAGGGAGACCCAGTACTTC
TRBD1	.	15	TRBV6-4	TRBJ2-3	CASSRTGGAPDTQYF	TGTGCCAGCAGTCGGACAGGGGGCGCTCCGGATACGCAGTATTTT
.	.	13	TRBV4-1	TRBJ2-7	CASSQATYYEQYF	TGCGCCAGCAGCCAAGCGACTTACTACGAGCAGTACTTC
TRBD1	.	16	TRBV4-3	TRBJ2-7	CASSPTLWTGSYEQYF	TGCGCCAGCAGCCCAACTCTCTGGACAGGGAGCTACGAGCAGTACTTC
.	.	14	TRBV5-4	TRBJ2-2	CASSLRGIAGELLF	TGTGCCAGCAGCTTAAGAGGGATCGCCGGGGAGCTGCTTTTT
.	.	14	TRBV2	TRBJ2-4	CASKAGLAKNIQYF	TGTGCCAGCAAAGCTGGACTAGCCAAAAACATTCAGTACTTC
.	.	14	TRBV5-1	TRBJ1-2	CASSLTDVGYGYTF	TGCGCCAGCAGCCTGACAGACGTCGGCTATGGCTACACCTTC
TRBD1	.	15	TRBV5-1	TRBJ2-1	CASSPGQGSYNEQFF	TGCGCCAGCAGCCCAGGACAGGGCTCCTACAATGAGCAGTTCTTC
.	.	13	TRBV7-8	TRBJ1-1	CASNLIRDTEAFF	TGTGCCAGCAACTTAATTCGGGACACTGAAGCTTTCTTT
.	.	12	TRBV29-1	TRBJ2-1	CSVRQDFNEQFF	TGCAGCGTCAGACAGGATTTCAATGAGCAGTTCTTC
TRBD1	.	13	TRBV28	TRBJ1-2	CASSNRGLYGYTF	TGTGCCAGCAGTAACAGGGGTCTCTATGGCTACACCTTC
.	.	13	TRBV6-4	TRBJ1-1	CASSDQGNTEAFF	TGTGCCAGCTCGGACCAGGGGAACACTGAAGCTTTCTTT
TRBD2	.	17	TRBV14	TRBJ2-1	CASSQVGFWREGNEQFF	TGTGCCAGCAGCCAAGTGGGGTTCTGGCGGGAGGGGAATGAGCAGTTCTTC
TRBD2	.	14	TRBV2	TRBJ2-3	CASRRAGVRDTQYF	TGTGCCAGCAGAAGAGCGGGAGTCAGGGATACGCAGTATTTT
.	.	16	TRBV7-2	TRBJ1-2	CASSFTSGLTNYGYTF	TGTGCCAGCAGCTTTACCTCGGGACTCACTAACTATGGCTACACCTTC
.	.	14	TRBV7-2	TRBJ1-1	CASSFRQVNTEAFF	TGTGCCAGCAGCTTCAGACAGGTGAACACTGAAGCTTTCTTT
TRBD1	.	13	TRBV10-2	TRBJ2-1	CASGATGDNEQFF	TGCGCCAGCGGGGCGACAGGGGACAATGAGCAGTTCTTC
.	.	13	TRBV18	TRBJ1-1	CASSRTVNTEAFF	TGTGCCAGCTCACGGACAGTGAACACTGAAGCTTTCTTT
TRBD1	.	15	TRBV2	TRBJ1-4	CASLGIRGRGEKLFF	TGTGCCAGTCTAGGAATCAGGGGGCGGGGTGAAAAACTGTTTTTT
.	.	16	TRBV6-5	TRBJ1-2	CASSYDRRTPLSGYTF	TGTGCCAGCAGTTACGATCGGAGGACGCCCTTGAGCGGCTACACCTTC
TRBD2	.	15	TRBV5-6	TRBJ2-3	CASADRTSGSYTQYF	TGTGCCAGCGCGGACAGGACTAGCGGGAGTTATACGCAGTATTTT
.	.	12	TRBV28	TRBJ1-1	CASRSGFTEAFF	TGTGCCAGCAGATCAGGGTTCACTGAAGCTTTCTTT
.	.	13	TRBV7-6	TRBJ2-7	CASSADITYEQYF	TGTGCCAGCAGCGCGGACATCACCTACGAGCAGTACTTC
TRBD2	.	14	TRBV29-1	TRBJ2-7	CSVGRLAGPYEQYF	TGCAGCGTTGGACGACTAGCGGGACCCTACGAGCAGTACTTC
.	.	15	TRBV4-1	TRBJ1-2	CASSQLTGRNYGYTF	TGCGCCAGCAGCCAACTGACAGGACGAAACTATGGCTACACCTTC
TRBD1	few	14	TRBV10-3	TRBJ1-4	CAIRRDRSNEKLFF	TGTGCCATCAGGAGGGACAGGTCTAATGAAAAACTGTTTTTT
TRBD1	.	16	TRBV4-3	TRBJ1-2	CASSQDGSGGPDGYTF	TGCGCCAGCAGCCAAGATGGGTCAGGGGGCCCGGATGGCTACACCTTC
TRBD2	.	16	TRBV7-6	TRBJ2-1	CASSSLAGGTLNEQFF	TGTGCCAGCAGCTCATTAGCGGGGGGGACCCTCAATGAGCAGTTCTTC
.	.	12	TRBV30	TRBJ1-1	CAWRTGNTEAFF	TGTGCCTGGAGGACAGGGAACACTGAAGCTTTCTTT
.	.	15	TRBV5-1	TRBJ2-5	CASSSGRAYQETQYF	TGCGCCAGCAGCTCGGGTCGAGCGTACCAAGAGACCCAGTACTTC
.	.	14	TRBV7-9	TRBJ2-7	CASSYSRDTHEQYF	TGTGCCAGCAGCTACTCCAGGGACACCCACGAGCAGTACTTC
TRBD1	.	13	TRBV5-1	TRBJ2-5	CASGTEYQETQYF	TGCGCCAGTGGGACAGAGTACCAAGAGACCCAGTACTTC
.	few	12	TRBV7-2	TRBJ1-2	CASSPGLYGYTF	TGTGCCAGCAGCCCAGGACTTTATGGCTACACCTTC
TRBD1	.	15	TRBV9	TRBJ1-2	CASSAGDRRNYGYTF	TGTGCCAGCAGCGCTGGGGACAGAAGGAACTATGGCTACACCTTC
TRBD2	few	16	TRBV7-3	TRBJ2-3	CASSSRGGGPTDTQYF	TGTGCCAGCAGCTCCCGCGGGGGGGGCCCCACAGATACGCAGTATTTT
TRBD1	.	13	TRBV29-1	TRBJ1-2	CSAASDRDYGYTF	TGCAGCGCCGCTAGTGACAGGGACTATGGCTACACCTTC
TRBD1	.	15	TRBV7-9	TRBJ2-2	CASSWLGQGSGELFF	TGTGCCAGCAGCTGGTTGGGACAGGGGTCCGGGGAGCTGTTTTTT
.	few	15	TRBV11-1	TRBJ1-2	CASSSLKLQRDGYTF	TGTGCCAGCAGCTCCTTGAAACTCCAGAGGGATGGCTACACCTTC
.	.	14	TRBV5-1	TRBJ2-7	CASSLLGDTYEQYF	TGCGCCAGCAGCTTGCTGGGGGACACCTACGAGCAGTACTTC
TRBD1	.	17	TRBV4-1	TRBJ1-2	CASSQDGLRTGHYGYTF	TGCGCCAGCAGCCAAGATGGCCTCCGGACAGGGCACTATGGCTACACCTTC
.	.	16	TRBV11-2	TRBJ2-2	CASSFWERVNAGELFF	TGTGCCAGCAGCTTCTGGGAGCGGGTCAATGCCGGGGAGCTGTTTTTT
.	.	16	TRBV4-1	TRBJ1-1	CASSITWRAGDTEAFF	TGCGCCAGCAGCATTACTTGGAGGGCGGGGGACACTGAAGCTTTCTTT
.	.	15	TRBV7-6	TRBJ2-5	CASSLAGQTQETQYF	TGTGCCAGCAGCTTAGCGGGGCAGACTCAAGAGACCCAGTACTTC
.	.	14	TRBV19	TRBJ1-3	CASSISPGGNTIYF	TGTGCCAGTAGTATAAGTCCAGGGGGAAACACCATATATTTT
.	.	14	TRBV7-8	TRBJ2-7	CASSLANRVSEQYF	TGTGCCAGCAGCTTAGCGAACAGGGTCTCCGAGCAGTACTTC
TRBD2	.	14	TRBV6-5	TRBJ2-1	CASTLAGGHNEQFF	TGTGCCAGCACCCTAGCGGGAGGCCACAATGAGCAGTTCTTC
.	few	17	TRBV21-1	TRBJ2-7	CASSTSASGSLFHEQYF	TGTGCCAGCAGCACATCGGCTAGCGGGAGCCTCTTTCACGAGCAGTACTTC
TRBD2	.	15	TRBV28	TRBJ2-1	CASSVPSGGHNEQFF	TGTGCCAGCAGTGTCCCTAGCGGGGGGCACAATGAGCAGTTCTTC